The clone carrying this T cell receptor (beta chain) was seen repeatedly, ten times or more. Its target is unknown. Lactation, pregnancy, other autoimmune disease or uncontrolled infection excluded patients. Orbital computed tomography, thyroid ultrasound, serum thyroxine and TRAb, and clinical symptoms together informed the diagnoses. The PBMCs were taken from less than 11 ml of fresh peripheral blood. These data originate in a study of T cells in Graves' hyperthyroidism and ophthalmopathy. RNA transcripts gave rise to amplified TCR beta CDR3 regions. The TCR CDR3 was amplified in a first-round RT-PCR using the HTBI primer set. TCRdb independently ran MiXCR on the multiplex PCR reads; one entry per CDR3 protein. The sample carries some 440,000 distinct CDR3 sequences, 15% to 18% recorded once. Findings and caveats of the study: Also found in blood were most expanded thyroid clonotypes above 0.001.

CDR3 length: 14 residues. V shed 6 bases and J 3 bases; nucleotides not matched to a gene: 5. From germline, CDR1 is MNHNS and CDR2 SASEGT. The V and J genes are TRBV6-1 and TRBJ2-7, with 10 bases fitting TRBD2. Sequenced material: blood. The sequence derives from a woman under 30 with Graves' hyperthyroidism. The CDR3 DNA reads as TGTGCCAGCAGCACTAGCGGGATATTCTACGAGCAGTACTTC. Protein product: CASSTSGIFYEQYF.